This TCR beta chain was observed in a study of lymphopenia after photon versus proton radiotherapy. This clone was detected once. Its target is not known. Germline values: CDR1 SGHAT, CDR2 FQNNGV. V dropped 4 bases and J dropped 2 bases, with 15 bases sitting between them. This CDR3 contains 15 residues. Regarding the study as a whole: Relative stability marked proton patients; photon patients lost diversity and naive cells. Authors raise, but do not show, better survival with proton therapy. After the lymphocyte nadir, photon-treated repertoires showed oligoclonal expansion, especially of CD8+ Temra cells.

Only in-frame clones appear in the TCRdb table, and some are missing; sequencing was by immunoSEQ multiplex PCR. Here the sample spans about 68,000 clones, more than 75% being singletons. The sequenced sample was peripheral blood, obtained from a patient treated with photon-based radiotherapy. The V call is TRBV11-2, the J call TRBJ2-7; TRBD1 or TRBD2 may be the D gene (5 bases each). This TCR came from a woman aged 70-85 years with pancreatic cancer. The CDR3 here is CASSSPRDETYEQYF. The CDR3 DNA is TGTGCCAGCAGCTCCCCCCGGGACGAGACCTACGAGCAGTACTTC.